The clone carrying this TCR beta chain was counted at least ten times. From the RT-PCR reads, TCRdb called clonotypes with MiXCR, one entry per CDR3 protein. This table holds 550,000 to 750,000 distinct CDR3 sequences, 13% to 15% found once. The CDR3 loop spans 15 amino acids. CDR1 is MNHNY, CDR2 SVGAGI, per germline (reference sequence). Trimming left V 2 bases short and J 0 bases short, with 8 bases between. The TCR originated in a female donor in good health, serving as a healthy control. Sequencing was done on a sample of memory CD4+ T cells from blood. The V gene is TRBV6-6, the J gene TRBJ2-1, with D possibly TRBD1 on 6 matching bases. The CDR3 DNA sequence: TGTGCCAGCAGTTACGCGGACAGCTCCTACAATGAGCAGTTCTTC. This sequence encodes CASSYADSSYNEQFF.